Listed here is a single T cell receptor beta chain. No antigen is known for it. The data are from a study of blood T cells in healthy people across ages. Study-level points and caveats: Donors of long life had a larger count of naive CD4+ cells and greater diversity than aged donors.

Germline loops: CDR1 MGHRA, CDR2 YSYEKL. The J segment lost 5 bases and the V segment lost 1 base, leaving 8 bases of the junction unmatched. This CDR3 region has 15 residues. Sample-barcoded 5' priming and a J-beta primer mix drove a second PCR of about 6 to 11 cycles. TCRdb reprocessed the 5' RACE reads with MiXCR, giving one entry per CDR3 protein. The sample includes 600,000 to 1,000,000 distinct CDR3 sequences, 20% to 25% of them seen just once. This same sample was also taken into another study, of T cells of mothers and their children.

J is TRBJ2-7 and V is TRBV4-1; 7 bases line up with TRBD2. The sequence was collected from a boy aged 5-17 years in good health. The sequenced sample consisted of blood. The CDR3 protein is CASSQVEGGPHEQYF. In DNA form, the CDR3 reads TGCGCCAGCAGCCAAGTTGAGGGAGGGCCCCACGAGCAGTACTTC.